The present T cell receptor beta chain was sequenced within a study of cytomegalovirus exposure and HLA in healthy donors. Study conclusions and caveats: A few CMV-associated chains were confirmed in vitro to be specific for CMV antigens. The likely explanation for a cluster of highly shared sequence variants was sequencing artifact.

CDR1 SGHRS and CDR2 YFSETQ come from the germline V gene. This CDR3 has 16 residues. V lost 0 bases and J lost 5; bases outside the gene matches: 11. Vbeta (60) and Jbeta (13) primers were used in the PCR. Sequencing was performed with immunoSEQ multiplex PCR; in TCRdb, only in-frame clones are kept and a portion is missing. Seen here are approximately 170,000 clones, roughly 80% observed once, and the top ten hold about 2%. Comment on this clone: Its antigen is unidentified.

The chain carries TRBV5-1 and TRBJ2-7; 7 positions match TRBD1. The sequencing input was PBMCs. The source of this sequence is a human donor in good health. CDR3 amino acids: CASSLAYRGLDHEQYF. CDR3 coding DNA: TGCGCCAGCAGCTTGGCCTATAGGGGGCTAGATCACGAGCAGTACTTC.